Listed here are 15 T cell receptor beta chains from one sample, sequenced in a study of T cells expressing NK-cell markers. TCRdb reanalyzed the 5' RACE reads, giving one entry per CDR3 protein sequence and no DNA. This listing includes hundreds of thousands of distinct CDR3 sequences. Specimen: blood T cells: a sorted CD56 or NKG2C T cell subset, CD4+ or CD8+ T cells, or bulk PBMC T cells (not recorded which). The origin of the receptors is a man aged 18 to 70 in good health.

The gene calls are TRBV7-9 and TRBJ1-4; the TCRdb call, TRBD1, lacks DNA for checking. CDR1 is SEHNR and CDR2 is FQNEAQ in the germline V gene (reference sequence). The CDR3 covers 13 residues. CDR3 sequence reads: CASSRQGYEKLFF.

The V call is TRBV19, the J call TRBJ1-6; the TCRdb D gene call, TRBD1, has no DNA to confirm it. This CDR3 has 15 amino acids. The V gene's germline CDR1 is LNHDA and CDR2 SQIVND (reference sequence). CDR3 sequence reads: CAAAPTGVTGSPLHF.

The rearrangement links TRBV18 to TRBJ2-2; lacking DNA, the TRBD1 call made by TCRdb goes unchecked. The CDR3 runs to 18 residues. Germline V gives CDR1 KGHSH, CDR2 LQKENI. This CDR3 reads CASSPTFPGQGRTGELFF.

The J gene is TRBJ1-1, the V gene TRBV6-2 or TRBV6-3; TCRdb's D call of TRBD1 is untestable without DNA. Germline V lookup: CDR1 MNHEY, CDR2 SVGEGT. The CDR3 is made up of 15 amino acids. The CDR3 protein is CASRAPERRNTEAFF.

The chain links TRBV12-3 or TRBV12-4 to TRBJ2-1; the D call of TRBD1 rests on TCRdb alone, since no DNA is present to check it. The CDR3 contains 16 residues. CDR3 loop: CASSPTGKTGSNEQFF.

The CDR3 reads CASSHLPPMTDSYNEQFF. V and J are TRBV3-1 and TRBJ2-1; there is no DNA to check the TCRdb D call of TRBD2. Germline-derived CDR1 and CDR2 are LGHDT and YNNKEL (reference sequence). There are 18 residues in the CDR3.

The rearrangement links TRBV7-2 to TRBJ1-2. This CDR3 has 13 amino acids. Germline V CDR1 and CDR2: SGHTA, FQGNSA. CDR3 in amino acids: CASTSLNSYGYTF.

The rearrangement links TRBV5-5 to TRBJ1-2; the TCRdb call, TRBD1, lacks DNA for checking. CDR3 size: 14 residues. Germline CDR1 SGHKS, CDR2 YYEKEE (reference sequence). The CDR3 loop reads CASSADRPNYGYTF.

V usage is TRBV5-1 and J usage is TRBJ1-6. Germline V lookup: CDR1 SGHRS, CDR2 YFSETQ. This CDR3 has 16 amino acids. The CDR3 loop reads CASSHDGFGSGSPLHF.

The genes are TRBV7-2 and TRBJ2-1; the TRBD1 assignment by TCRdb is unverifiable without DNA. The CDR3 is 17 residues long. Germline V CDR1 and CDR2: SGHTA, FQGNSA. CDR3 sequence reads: CASSLVRGVPGDNEQFF.

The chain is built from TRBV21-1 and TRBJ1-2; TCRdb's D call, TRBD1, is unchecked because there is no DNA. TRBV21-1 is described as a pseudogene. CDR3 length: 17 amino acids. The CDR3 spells CASSKSYPGQGYSGYTF.

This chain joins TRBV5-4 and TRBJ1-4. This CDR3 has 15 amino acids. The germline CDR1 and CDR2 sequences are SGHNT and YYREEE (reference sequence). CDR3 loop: CASSSDPSGNEKLFF. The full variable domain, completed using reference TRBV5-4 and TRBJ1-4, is ETGVTQSPTHLIKTRGQQVTLRCSSQSGHNTVSWYQQALGQGPQFIFQYYREEENGRGNFPPRFSGLQFPNYSSELNVNALELDDSALYLCASSSDPSGNEKLFFGSGTQLSVL.

The CDR3 here is CASNPFRGRKNTEAFF. The chain links TRBV28 to TRBJ1-1; TCRdb selects TRBD1, and the lack of DNA leaves this call unchecked. The CDR3 consists of 16 residues. Germline CDR1 and CDR2: MDHEN and SYDVKM.

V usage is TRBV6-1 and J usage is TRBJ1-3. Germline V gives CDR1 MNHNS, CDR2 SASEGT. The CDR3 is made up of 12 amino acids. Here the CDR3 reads CASSVVGNTIYF.

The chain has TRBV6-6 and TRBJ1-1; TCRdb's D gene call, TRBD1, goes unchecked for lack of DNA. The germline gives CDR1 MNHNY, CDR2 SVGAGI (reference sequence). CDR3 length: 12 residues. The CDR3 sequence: CASSYGTGEAFF.